A single sample gave rise to the 18 T cell receptor beta chains below, sequenced in a study of blood T cell repertoires in COVID-19. The protocol was immunoSEQ multiplex PCR, while the TCRdb copy is restricted to in-frame clones and leaves out a portion. Seen here are around 340,000 clones, more than 70% observed once, and the top ten hold approximately 3.1%. The specimen sequenced was peripheral blood. The receptor source for this set is a young man with active or convalescent COVID-19.

The chain recombines TRBV27 with TRBJ2-1, with D maybe TRBD2 (6 bases). V gave up 0 bases and J gave up 0 bases, with 9 bases separating them. Germline loops: CDR1 MNHEY, CDR2 SMNVEV (reference sequence). The CDR3 length is 16 residues. CDR3 sequence (DNA): TGTGCCAGCAGTTTATCAGCGGGTAGCTCCTACAATGAGCAGTTCTTC. It is translated as CASSLSAGSSYNEQFF.

J is TRBJ1-4 and V is TRBV6-5, with D perhaps TRBD1 (5 bases). Germline V gene lookup returns CDR1 MNHEY and CDR2 SVGAGI. V was shortened by 3 bases and J by 7 bases, with 18 bases between the two germline ends. The CDR3 extends over 16 amino acids. Here the CDR3 reads CASSYLGRPQGEKLFF. CDR3 sequence (DNA): TGTGCCAGCAGTTATCTCGGACGTCCCCAGGGTGAAAAACTGTTTTTT.

The chain recombines TRBV30 with TRBJ1-1, with 9 positions matching TRBD1. J was trimmed by 5 bases and V by 3 bases; bases with no gene match: 1. This CDR3 has 12 amino acids. CDR1 is GTSNPN, CDR2 SVGIG, per germline (reference sequence). CDR3 DNA sequence: TGTGCCTGGAGGGGGACAGGGACTGAAGCTTTCTTT. This gives the protein CAWRGTGTEAFF.

In its sample, this clone was seen once. This chain uses TRBV4-2 with TRBJ2-3; 11 bases map to TRBD1. This CDR3 has 16 amino acids. The trim removed 5 bases at V and 4 bases at J, leaving 8 bases unmatched. Germline loops: CDR1 LGHNA, CDR2 YNFKEQ. This chain's CDR3 is CASSITPGQGADTQYF. CDR3 nucleotides: TGTGCCAGCAGCATAACCCCGGGACAGGGGGCAGATACGCAGTATTTT.

This clone was observed a few times. V usage is TRBV28 and J usage is TRBJ2-7, with 9 nucleotides matching TRBD2. The CDR3 is made up of 17 amino acids. V lost 5 bases, J lost 5 bases, and 16 bases stayed unmatched. Germline V CDR1 and CDR2: MDHEN, SYDVKM. The CDR3 coding sequence is TGTGCCAGCAGTCCGCTCTTCCTCCTAGCGGGACTCGACGAGCAGTACTTC. It is translated as CASSPLFLLAGLDEQYF.

This clone appeared once. The chain employs TRBV4-3 and TRBJ2-3; TRBD2 agrees at 7 bases. This CDR3 comprises 19 residues. Germline CDR1 LGHNA, CDR2 YSLEER. V dropped 4 bases and J dropped 1; count of bases not matched to a gene: 17. CDR3 nucleotide sequence: TGCGCCAGCAGCCTTGGAGGACGTTTGGGGGGGACTGGCACAGATACGCAGTATTTT. This translates into CASSLGGRLGGTGTDTQYF.

The gene calls are TRBV24-1 and TRBJ1-5; 9 bases are a match to TRBD1. This CDR3 comprises 14 residues. The V and J ends lost 7 bases and 5 bases, in that order; junction bases with no gene match: 5. Germline CDR1 KGHDR, CDR2 SFDVKD. CDR3 sequence: CATRGQGRDQPQHF. CDR3 coding DNA: TGTGCCACCAGAGGACAGGGGAGAGATCAGCCCCAGCATTTT.

This clone was counted once. This chain links TRBV7-9 with TRBJ1-1; no firm D call. V was cut by 4 bases and J by 3 bases, with 15 bases left in between. Germline V gives CDR1 SEHNR, CDR2 FQNEAQ (reference sequence). This CDR3 has 15 residues. CDR3 in amino acids: CASSSSAATYTEAFF. The CDR3 DNA reads as TGTGCCAGCAGCTCTAGTGCCGCCACCTACACTGAAGCTTTCTTT.

Details on this clone: The identical CDR3 is also encoded by other nucleotide sequences in the sample. The chain couples TRBV18 to TRBJ2-3; 7 positions match TRBD2. The CDR3 is 14 residues long. The ends lost 6 bases at V and 1 base at J; junction bases unmatched: 4. The germline V gene has CDR1 KGHSH and CDR2 LQKENI. Here the CDR3 DNA reads TGTGCCAGCTCCCCTAGCGGCCGCACAGATACGCAGTATTTT. It translates to CASSPSGRTDTQYF.

The V call is TRBV18, the J call TRBJ2-7; 7 positions match TRBD2. CDR3 length: 14 amino acids. Trimming removed 0 bases from V and 2 bases from J; junction bases left unmatched: 1. CDR1 KGHSH and CDR2 LQKENI come from the germline V gene. CDR3: CASSPPSGTYEQYF. The DNA of the CDR3 is TGTGCCAGCTCACCACCCAGCGGGACCTACGAGCAGTACTTC.

The genes are TRBV6-5 and TRBJ2-5; D gene unclear. CDR3 size: 14 residues. The V gene's germline CDR1 is MNHEY and CDR2 SVGAGI. V lost 0 bases and J lost 5, with 10 bases in between. CDR3 in DNA: TGTGCCAGCAGTTACTCGCAGGTTGGGGAGACCCAGTACTTC. The encoded protein is CASSYSQVGETQYF.

The J gene is TRBJ1-2, the V gene TRBV30; 12 bases fit TRBD1. J lost 8 bases, V lost 3 bases, and 4 bases had no gene match. This CDR3 is 13 amino acids long. Germline loops: CDR1 GTSNPN, CDR2 SVGIG (reference sequence). The CDR3 reads CAWRGQGALGYTF. In DNA form, the CDR3 reads TGTGCCTGGAGGGGACAGGGGGCGTTGGGCTACACCTTC.

The V gene is TRBV2, the J gene TRBJ2-5; D remains ambiguous. The germline CDR1 and CDR2 sequences are SNHLY and FYNNEI. Trimming took 7 bases from V and 1 from J, leaving 10 bases between them. The CDR3 extends over 13 amino acids. DNA of the CDR3: TGTGCCAGCAACCTGCACAGCCAAGAGACCCAGTACTTC. Protein product: CASNLHSQETQYF.

V and J are TRBV28 and TRBJ1-1; unclear D gene. The CDR3 covers 16 residues. Per germline, CDR1 MDHEN and CDR2 SYDVKM. V was clipped by 2 bases and J by 0 bases, with 13 bases between them. CDR3 region: CASSLRPLRMNTEAFF. DNA for the CDR3: TGTGCCAGCAGTTTACGCCCGCTGCGCATGAACACTGAAGCTTTCTTT.

The chain combines TRBV11-3 with TRBJ2-3; the D gene is possibly TRBD2 (5 bases). Germline CDR1 reads SGHNT; CDR2 reads YENEEA. The CDR3 runs to 15 residues. V was pared by 4 bases and J by 4 bases, with 15 bases between. CDR3: CASSSSSKSADTQYF. The CDR3 coding sequence is TGTGCCAGCAGCTCTTCTAGCAAATCCGCAGATACGCAGTATTTT.

The chain employs TRBV19 and TRBJ1-6, with D unresolved. CDR3 length equals 15 residues. V was pared by 3 bases and J by 10 bases, with 16 bases between. Per the germline V gene, CDR1 is LNHDA and CDR2 is SQIVND (reference sequence). CDR3 in DNA: TGTGCCAGTAGTATCGGTGACGGGATCAAATCACCCCTCCACTTT. Protein: CASSIGDGIKSPLHF.

The chain carries TRBV19 and TRBJ2-3, with 9 bases lining up with TRBD2. CDR3 length equals 16 residues. From germline, CDR1 is LNHDA and CDR2 SQIVND (reference sequence). V was pared by 1 base and J by 7 bases, with 9 bases of the junction left unmatched. In DNA, the CDR3 is TGTGCCAGTAGTATAGCCAGCGGGGGGACGAGACATACGCAGTATTTT. As protein: CASSIASGGTRHTQYF.

The table lists this clone with many counts. This chain links TRBV2 with TRBJ1-1; D gene uncertain. The CDR3 is 14 residues long. Trimming left V 2 bases short and J 2 bases short, with 9 bases between. Germline loops: CDR1 SNHLY, CDR2 FYNNEI. The CDR3 here is CASSESGFNTEAFF. The CDR3 nucleotides read TGTGCCAGCAGTGAAAGCGGGTTTAACACTGAAGCTTTCTTT.